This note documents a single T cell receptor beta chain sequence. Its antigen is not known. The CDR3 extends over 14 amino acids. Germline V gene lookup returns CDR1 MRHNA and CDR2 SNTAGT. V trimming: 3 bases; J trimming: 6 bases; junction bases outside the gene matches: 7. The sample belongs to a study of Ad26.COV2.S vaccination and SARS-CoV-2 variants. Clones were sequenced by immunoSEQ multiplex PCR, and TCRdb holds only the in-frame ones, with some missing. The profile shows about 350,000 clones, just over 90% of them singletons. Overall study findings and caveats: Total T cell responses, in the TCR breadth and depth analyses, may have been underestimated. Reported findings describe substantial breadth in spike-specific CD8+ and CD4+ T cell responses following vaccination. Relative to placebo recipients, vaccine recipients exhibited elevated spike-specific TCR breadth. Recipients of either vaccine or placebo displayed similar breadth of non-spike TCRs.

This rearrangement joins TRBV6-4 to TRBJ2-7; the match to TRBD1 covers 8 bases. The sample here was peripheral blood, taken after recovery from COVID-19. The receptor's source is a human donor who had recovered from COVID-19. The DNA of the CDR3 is TGTGCCAGCAGTGAGTTTCTGACAGGGGCCGAGCAGTACTTC. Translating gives CASSEFLTGAEQYF.